This T cell receptor beta chain was recovered during a study of T cell repertoires in cytomegalovirus infection. Looking at the study overall: Epitope selection comprised recently identified HLA-C-restricted CMV epitopes and well-studied HLA-B-restricted CMV epitopes.

Comments on this clonotype: What it binds is unknown. A read error is possible here, since a much larger clone lies one base away.

The germline gives CDR1 SGHVS, CDR2 FNYEAQ. The V and J ends lost 5 bases and 3 bases, in that order; junction bases with no gene match: 10. This CDR3 is built from 15 residues. TCRdb re-analysed the reads in MiXCR, keeping a single row per CDR3 protein. The table has 900,000 to 950,000 distinct CDR3 sequences, roughly 30% seen once. This chain connects TRBV7-6 to TRBJ2-7, with 7 positions matching TRBD2. The sequencing here drew on cultured CD8+ T cells from PBMCs, taken from culture after CMV antigen stimulation. The sequence was obtained from a human donor in good health (CMV status not recorded). Some clones in this sample may be carry-over from other donors' samples. For the CDR3, the DNA is TGTGCCAGCAGCCATCGACTAGCCACATTCTACGAGCAGTACTTC. This gives the protein CASSHRLATFYEQYF.